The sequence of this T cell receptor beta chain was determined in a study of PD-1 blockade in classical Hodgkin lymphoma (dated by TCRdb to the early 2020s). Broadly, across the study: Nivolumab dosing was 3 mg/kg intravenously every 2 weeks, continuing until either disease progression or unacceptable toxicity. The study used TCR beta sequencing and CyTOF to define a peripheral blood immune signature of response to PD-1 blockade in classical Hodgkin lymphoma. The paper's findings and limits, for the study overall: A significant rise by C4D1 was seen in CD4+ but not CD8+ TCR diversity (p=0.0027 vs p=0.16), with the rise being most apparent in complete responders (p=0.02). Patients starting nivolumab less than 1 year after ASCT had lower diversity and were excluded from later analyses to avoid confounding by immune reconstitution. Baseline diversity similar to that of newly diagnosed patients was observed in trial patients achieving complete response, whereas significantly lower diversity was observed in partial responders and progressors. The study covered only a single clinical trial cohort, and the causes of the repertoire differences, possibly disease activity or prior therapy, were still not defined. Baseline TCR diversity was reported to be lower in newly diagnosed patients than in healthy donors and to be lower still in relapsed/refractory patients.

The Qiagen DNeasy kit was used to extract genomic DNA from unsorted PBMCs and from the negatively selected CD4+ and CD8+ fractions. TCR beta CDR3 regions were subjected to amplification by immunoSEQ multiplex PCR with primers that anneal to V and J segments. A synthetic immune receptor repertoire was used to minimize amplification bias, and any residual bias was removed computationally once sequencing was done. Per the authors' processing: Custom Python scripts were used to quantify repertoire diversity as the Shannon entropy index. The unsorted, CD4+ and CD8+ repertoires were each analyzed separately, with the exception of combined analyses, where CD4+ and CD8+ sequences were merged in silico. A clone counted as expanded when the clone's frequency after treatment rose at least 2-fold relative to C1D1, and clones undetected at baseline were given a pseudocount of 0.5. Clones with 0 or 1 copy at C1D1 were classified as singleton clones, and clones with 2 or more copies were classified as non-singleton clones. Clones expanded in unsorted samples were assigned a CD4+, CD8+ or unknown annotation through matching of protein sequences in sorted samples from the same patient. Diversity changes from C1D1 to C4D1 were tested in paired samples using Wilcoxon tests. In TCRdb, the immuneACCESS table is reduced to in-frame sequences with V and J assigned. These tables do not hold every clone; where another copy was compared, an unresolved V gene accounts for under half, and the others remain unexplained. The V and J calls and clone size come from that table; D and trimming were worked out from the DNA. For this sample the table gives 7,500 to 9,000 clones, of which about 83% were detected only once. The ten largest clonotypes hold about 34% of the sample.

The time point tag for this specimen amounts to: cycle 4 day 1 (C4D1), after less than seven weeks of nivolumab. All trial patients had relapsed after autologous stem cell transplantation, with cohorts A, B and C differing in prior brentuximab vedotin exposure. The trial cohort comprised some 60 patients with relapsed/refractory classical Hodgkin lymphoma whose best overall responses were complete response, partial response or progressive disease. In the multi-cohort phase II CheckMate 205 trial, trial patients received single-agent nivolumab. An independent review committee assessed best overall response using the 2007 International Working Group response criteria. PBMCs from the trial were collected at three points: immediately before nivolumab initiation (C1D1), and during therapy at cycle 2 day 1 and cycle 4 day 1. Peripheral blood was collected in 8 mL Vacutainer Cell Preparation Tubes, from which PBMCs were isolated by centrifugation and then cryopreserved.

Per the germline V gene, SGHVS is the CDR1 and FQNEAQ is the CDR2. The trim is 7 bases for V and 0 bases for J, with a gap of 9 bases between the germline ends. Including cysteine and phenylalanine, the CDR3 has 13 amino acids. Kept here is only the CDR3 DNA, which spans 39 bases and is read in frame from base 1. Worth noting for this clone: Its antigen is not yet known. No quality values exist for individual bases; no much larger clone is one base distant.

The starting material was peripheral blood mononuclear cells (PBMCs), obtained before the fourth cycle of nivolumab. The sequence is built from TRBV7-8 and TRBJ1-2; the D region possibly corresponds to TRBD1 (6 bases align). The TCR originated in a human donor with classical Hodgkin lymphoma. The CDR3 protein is CASKDSANYGYTF. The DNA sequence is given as TGTGCCAGCAAGGACAGCGCTAACTATGGCTACACCTTC.